This entry describes one T cell receptor (beta chain). Authors' data handling: Nucleated cell number was recorded as an estimate derived from reference gene primer amplification. The table came from immunoSEQ multiplex PCR; TCRdb's copy has only in-frame clones and leaves some out. Clonal size and the V and J genes are those of that table, whereas D and trimming came from the DNA. This table has roughly 350,000 clones, approximately 81% appearing once. Germline CDR1 GTSNPN, CDR2 SVGIG (reference sequence). The CDR3 has 14 amino acids. Trimming left V 0 bases short and J 1 base short, with 6 bases between. The data were obtained in a study of blood T cell repertoires in COVID-19. Study overall: The samples span acute and convalescent COVID-19 from the United States, Italy and Spain. T cells, B-cell-depleted T cells, or PBMCs provided the cDNA or gDNA that served as material.

Sequenced sample: peripheral blood. This chain connects TRBV30 to TRBJ1-4; no reliable D call. The receptor was derived from a young woman with acute or convalescent COVID-19. CDR3 nucleotide sequence: TGTGCCTGGAGTGTAGGAGAAACTAATGAAAAACTGTTTTTT. It codes for CAWSVGETNEKLFF.